A selection of T cell receptor beta chains follows, all from one sample in a study of Ad26.COV2.S vaccination and SARS-CoV-2 variants. Using immunoSEQ multiplex PCR, the repertoire was profiled, and TCRdb retains in-frame clones only, with some absent. The data hold a few hundred thousand clones, with over 75% observed a single time. This sample comprised peripheral blood, obtained in a trial of Ad26.COV2.S vaccine versus placebo. The receptors come from a person between 18 and 60 years old who received the Ad26.COV2.S COVID-19 vaccine or a placebo. CDR3s include the opening cysteine and the closing phenylalanine or tryptophan. Fields, in order: J gene, clone size, V gene, D gene, CDR3 protein, CDR3 DNA. A D gene is named only where the DNA matches it firmly. A clone size is listed for some rows: how often the clone was seen (once, few, many), or a class if it is expanded.

>TRBJ1-5|.|TRBV28|.
CASTKGPGDSNQPQHF
TGTGCCAGCACAAAAGGCCCGGGAGACAGCAATCAGCCCCAGCATTTT
>TRBJ1-1|.|TRBV7-2|.
CASSVWGVNTEAFF
TGTGCCAGCAGCGTCTGGGGGGTGAACACTGAAGCTTTCTTT
>TRBJ2-1|.|TRBV7-9|TRBD1
CASSPKEGTGTDNEQFF
TGTGCCAGCAGCCCCAAGGAAGGGACAGGGACGGACAATGAGCAGTTCTTC
>TRBJ2-3|.|TRBV9|.
CASSVAVAGNTDTQYF
TGTGCCAGCAGCGTAGCGGTTGCGGGAAACACAGATACGCAGTATTTT
>TRBJ1-2|.|TRBV4-1|.
CASSQDKGYTF
TGCGCCAGCAGCCAAGATAAGGGCTACACCTTC
>TRBJ2-1|.|TRBV9|.
CASSVDGASSYNEQFF
TGTGCCAGCAGCGTAGACGGGGCGAGCTCCTACAATGAGCAGTTCTTC
>TRBJ2-1|.|TRBV5-1|TRBD2
CASSLEGLGYNEQFF
TGCGCCAGCAGCTTGGAGGGACTAGGCTACAATGAGCAGTTCTTC
>TRBJ2-1|.|TRBV11-2|TRBD2
CASSFTAGWGNEQFF
TGTGCCAGCAGCTTTACAGCGGGATGGGGCAATGAGCAGTTCTTC
>TRBJ1-1|.|TRBV5-8|TRBD1
CASIEPGTGEEAFF
TGTGCCAGCATCGAACCCGGGACAGGGGAGGAAGCTTTCTTT
>TRBJ2-3|once|TRBV24-1|.
CATTRGGGDTDTQYF
TGTGCCACCACTCGAGGAGGCGGGGACACAGATACGCAGTATTTT
>TRBJ1-4|.|TRBV28|.
CASSLQGIGLNEKLFF
TGTGCCAGCAGTCTCCAGGGAATTGGGCTAAATGAAAAACTGTTTTTT
>TRBJ2-2|.|TRBV4-1|.
CASSLPLAPFGELFF
TGCGCCAGCAGCTTGCCTCTAGCTCCTTTCGGGGAGCTGTTTTTT
>TRBJ2-1|.|TRBV7-9|.
CASSLVSPSPEQFF
TGTGCCAGCAGCCTTGTGAGCCCCTCCCCTGAGCAGTTCTTC